These 27 T cell receptor beta chains were sequenced from one sample in a study of PD-1 blockade in classical Hodgkin lymphoma. Every one of the patients relapsed after autologous stem cell transplantation (brentuximab vedotin exposure was variable). Clones were read by immunoSEQ multiplex PCR, and TCRdb kept only the in-frame ones, dropping some. This sample has approximately 99,000 clones, with approximately 90% found just once. The starting material was peripheral blood mononuclear cells (PBMCs), obtained before the second cycle of nivolumab. The receptors originated from a human donor with classical Hodgkin lymphoma.

The chain employs TRBV7-9 and TRBJ1-2; D is ambiguous. The germline V and J ends were trimmed by 4 bases and 4 bases, with 16 bases remaining between them. There are 15 residues in the CDR3. Germline V CDR1 and CDR2: SEHNR, FQNEAQ (reference sequence). This chain's CDR3 is CASSSPEPRSYGYTF. DNA of the CDR3: TGTGCCAGCAGCTCCCCAGAACCGAGAAGCTATGGCTACACCTTC.

The chain links TRBV4-2 to TRBJ1-6; D gene ambiguous. Germline loops: CDR1 LGHNA, CDR2 YNFKEQ. This CDR3 has 16 residues. Deletions cut 1 base from V and 7 bases from J, with 14 bases between. CDR3 loop: CASSQATAPTNSPLHF. CDR3 coding DNA: TGTGCCAGCAGCCAAGCTACAGCCCCGACGAATTCACCCCTCCACTTT.

The chain carries TRBV5-4 and TRBJ2-7, with TRBD2 as a possible D gene (6 bases). Germline CDR1 reads SGHNT; CDR2 reads YYREEE (reference sequence). Trimming stripped 4 bases from V and 6 bases from J, with 14 bases between. The CDR3 contains 13 residues. CDR3 sequence reads: CASSIASAGEQYF. Written as DNA, the CDR3 is TGTGCCAGCAGCATAGCTAGCGCTGGCGAGCAGTACTTC. The whole variable domain, remainder taken from reference TRBV5-4 and TRBJ2-7, is ETGVTQSPTHLIKTRGQQVTLRCSSQSGHNTVSWYQQALGQGPQFIFQYYREEENGRGNFPPRFSGLQFPNYSSELNVNALELDDSALYLCASSIASAGEQYFGPGTRLTVT.

The chain combines TRBV15 with TRBJ2-5; perhaps TRBD2 as D (6 bases). The V end lost 0 bases, the J end lost 4 bases, and 12 bases lay between the germline ends. The CDR3 runs to 15 residues. Germline values: CDR1 LNHNV, CDR2 YYDKDF (reference sequence). This chain's CDR3 is CATSRDVRGIETQYF. The CDR3 bases are TGTGCCACCAGCAGAGATGTCCGGGGGATAGAGACCCAGTACTTC.

J is TRBJ2-2 and V is TRBV19; D gene ambiguous. The germline gives CDR1 LNHDA, CDR2 SQIVND (reference sequence). The CDR3 has 14 residues. V lost 5 bases, J lost 3 bases, and 10 bases lay in between. The CDR3 sequence: CASSPPPYTGELFF. Written as DNA, the CDR3 is TGTGCCAGTAGTCCCCCCCCCTACACCGGGGAGCTGTTTTTT.

The chain links TRBV5-6 to TRBJ1-1; maybe TRBD1 (5 bases). V was cut by 1 base and J by 9 bases, with 10 bases left in between. CDR3 size: 12 residues. CDR1 SGHDT and CDR2 YYEEEE come from the germline V gene. The CDR3 coding sequence is TGTGCCAGCAGCTTGTGGGACTCGCAAGCTTTCTTT. This sequence encodes CASSLWDSQAFF.

The chain recombines TRBV7-9 with TRBJ2-1; TRBD2 matches at 7 bases. Germline trimming cut 5 bases from V and 1 base from J; bases unmatched to any gene: 8. Germline V gene lookup returns CDR1 SEHNR and CDR2 FQNEAQ (reference sequence). CDR3 size: 16 residues. The CDR3 reads CASSPAGRESYNEQFF. DNA of the CDR3: TGTGCCAGCAGCCCGGCAGGGCGGGAGTCCTACAATGAGCAGTTCTTC.

The CDR3 nucleotides read TGCGCCAGCAGCCTGGCCAGGGGGGACACTGAAGCTTTCTTT. This gives the protein CASSLARGDTEAFF. This chain joins TRBV4-1 and TRBJ1-1, with TRBD1 matching 7 bases. Germline V lookup: CDR1 MGHRA, CDR2 YSYEKL. This CDR3 is built from 14 residues. V was pared by 4 bases and J by 3 bases, with 5 bases of the junction left unmatched.

J is TRBJ2-7 and V is TRBV25-1, with a tentative D call TRBD1 (6 bases). Germline V gene sequence: CDR1 MGHDK, CDR2 SYGVNS. There are 15 residues in the CDR3. Trimming pared 2 bases from V and 4 bases from J, leaving 15 bases between. The CDR3 loop is CASSESWTAQYEQYF. The CDR3 DNA reads TGTGCCAGCAGTGAAAGCTGGACAGCCCAGTACGAGCAGTACTTC.

The genes are TRBV4-3 and TRBJ1-4, with D uncertain. This CDR3 has 12 amino acids. In germline, CDR1 is LGHNA, CDR2 YSLEER. V dropped 0 bases and J dropped 10 bases, with 6 bases sitting between them. The CDR3 loop is CASSQDDGKLFF. The CDR3 DNA is TGCGCCAGCAGCCAAGATGACGGAAAACTGTTTTTT.

The chain has TRBV5-6 and TRBJ2-7, with 7 bases identical to TRBD2. CDR1 SGHDT and CDR2 YYEEEE come from the germline V gene. The CDR3 loop spans 17 amino acids. The V gene end was trimmed by 2 bases and the J gene end by 3 bases; junction bases not matched to a gene: 14. The CDR3: CASSFGMVLASFYEQYF. The DNA of the CDR3 is TGTGCCAGCAGCTTCGGAATGGTACTAGCGAGTTTCTACGAGCAGTACTTC.

CDR3 amino acids: CASRGLAGESDTQYF. The CDR3 coding sequence is TGTGCCAGCAGAGGACTAGCGGGAGAATCAGATACGCAGTATTTT. The rearrangement links TRBV6-4 to TRBJ2-3, with TRBD2 identical over 13 bases. Germline loops: CDR1 MRHNA, CDR2 SNTAGT. V trimming: 6 bases; J trimming: 4 bases; junction bases outside the gene matches: 4. This CDR3 contains 15 residues.

This sequence joins TRBV21-1 and TRBJ2-7; TRBD1, the table's D call, lacks a check against the DNA. TRBV21-1 is reported as a pseudogene. This CDR3 spans 15 amino acids. The CDR3 DNA reads TGTGCCAGCAAACAACGGGACACAAACTCCTACGAGCAGTACTTC. Amino acid sequence: CASKQRDTNSYEQYF.

This chain links TRBV4-1 with TRBJ2-5; TRBD2 matches at 13 bases. Germline V CDR1 and CDR2: MGHRA, YSYEKL. This CDR3 is built from 16 residues. V trimming: 5 bases; J trimming: 5 bases; junction bases outside the gene matches: 8. The CDR3 reads CASSATGTSGTETQYF. In nucleotides, the CDR3 is TGCGCCAGCAGCGCTACTGGGACTAGCGGGACGGAGACCCAGTACTTC.

Regarding this clone: Other nucleotide sequences from this sample produce the same CDR3. The chain uses TRBV7-7 and TRBJ2-3; D unresolved. Looked up from germline, CDR1 is SSHAT and CDR2 is FNYEAQ (reference sequence). V lost 1 base to trimming and J lost 9 bases, with 11 bases between them. This CDR3 is 13 amino acids long. CDR3 in DNA: TGTGCCAGCAGCTTAGATGATCGGTACACGCAGTATTTT. Amino acids: CASSLDDRYTQYF.

The V and J genes are TRBV18 and TRBJ2-3; 10 bases are shared with TRBD2. V shed 3 bases, J shed 2 bases, and the junction held 11 bases outside the gene matches. This CDR3 contains 18 residues. Germline V gives CDR1 KGHSH, CDR2 LQKENI. This CDR3 is CASSPTLALAGDTDTQYF. In DNA, the CDR3 is TGTGCCAGCTCACCTACTCTAGCTCTAGCGGGAGACACAGATACGCAGTATTTT.

This clone was seen a few times. The V call is TRBV28, the J call TRBJ1-3; maybe TRBD1 (5 bases). Germline CDR1 MDHEN, CDR2 SYDVKM. The CDR3 spans 14 residues. Trimming left V 7 bases short and J 3 bases short, with 13 bases between. The CDR3 reads CASTRDLLGNTIYF. The CDR3 DNA reads TGTGCCAGCACCCGGGACTTGCTTGGAAACACCATATATTTT.

In this sample, this clone turned up a few times. The J gene is TRBJ2-1, the V gene TRBV5-5; possibly TRBD1 for D (5 bases). This CDR3 spans 14 amino acids. Trimming left V 4 bases short and J 8 bases short, with 16 bases between. Germline assignment: CDR1 SGHKS and CDR2 YYEKEE (reference sequence). This CDR3 reads CASSGRDLSHEQFF. CDR3 DNA sequence: TGTGCCAGCAGCGGCAGGGATCTTTCTCATGAGCAGTTCTTC.

The chain couples TRBV5-6 to TRBJ2-3; D perhaps matches TRBD2 (5 bases). Germline V gene lookup returns CDR1 SGHDT and CDR2 YYEEEE. The CDR3 runs 16 residues. The V end was cut by 7 bases, the J end by 0 bases, with 18 bases between. CDR3 sequence: CASYLRGLSSTDTQYF. CDR3 in DNA: TGTGCCAGCTACCTCCGAGGACTCAGTAGCACAGATACGCAGTATTTT.

The genes are TRBV4-2 and TRBJ2-2; 9 nucleotides match TRBD2. CDR1 is LGHNA and CDR2 is YNFKEQ in the germline V gene. The CDR3 is 17 residues long. Unmatched junction bases numbered 5, after V lost 0 bases and J lost 3 bases. The CDR3 region is CASSQDRSGRYTGELFF. The CDR3 DNA reads TGTGCCAGCAGCCAAGACCGGAGCGGGAGGTACACCGGGGAGCTGTTTTTT.

The chain is built from TRBV4-1 and TRBJ2-5; D perhaps matches TRBD1 (6 bases). CDR3 size: 16 residues. V lost 3 bases and J lost 1, with 15 bases in between. Germline CDR1 MGHRA, CDR2 YSYEKL. The CDR3, as DNA: TGCGCCAGCAGCCAGATGACAGGTCTCCCCCAAGAGACCCAGTACTTC. This encodes CASSQMTGLPQETQYF.

V is TRBV5-5 and J is TRBJ2-3; no clear D. This CDR3 has 13 amino acids. Trimming removed 5 bases from V and 1 base from J, with 8 bases in between. Germline values: CDR1 SGHKS, CDR2 YYEKEE (reference sequence). The CDR3 spells CASRPTGTDTQYF. CDR3 sequence (DNA): TGTGCCAGCAGACCAACGGGCACAGATACGCAGTATTTT.

The gene calls are TRBV2 and TRBJ2-7, with D perhaps being TRBD1 or TRBD2 (5 bases each). This CDR3 comprises 17 residues. Trimming took off 3 bases at V and 2 bases at J, with 20 bases between the two ends. Germline CDR1 and CDR2: SNHLY and FYNNEI. The CDR3 spells CASSDVFLRGETYEQYF. The CDR3 nucleotides are TGTGCCAGCAGTGACGTATTCTTAAGGGGAGAAACCTACGAGCAGTACTTC. Combining the CDR3 with reference TRBV2 and TRBJ2-7 gives the whole variable domain EPEVTQTPSHQVTQMGQEVILRCVPISNHLYFYWYRQILGQKVEFLVSFYNNEISEKSEIFDDQFSVERPDGSNFTLKIRSTKLEDSAMYFCASSDVFLRGETYEQYFGPGTRLTVT.

This chain joins TRBV19 and TRBJ2-7; no definite D call. The V gene's germline CDR1 is LNHDA and CDR2 SQIVND (reference sequence). Trimming removed 1 base from V and 2 bases from J, with 9 bases in between. CDR3 length: 14 amino acids. The CDR3 is CASSIGVSAYEQYF. The CDR3 DNA reads as TGTGCCAGTAGTATAGGTGTCAGTGCCTACGAGCAGTACTTC.

This chain connects TRBV5-1 to TRBJ1-2; D is undetermined. The CDR3 is made up of 14 amino acids. V lost 0 bases to trimming and J lost 4 bases, with 10 bases between them. Germline CDR1 reads SGHRS; CDR2 reads YFSETQ. As DNA, the CDR3 is TGCGCCAGCAGCTTGGCCACGGACGTCTATGGCTACACCTTC. Translated: CASSLATDVYGYTF.

As DNA, the CDR3 is TGTGCCAGCAGGTTTGGGACTAGGGGGGCCGGGGAGCTGTTTTTT. This translates into CASRFGTRGAGELFF. The chain employs TRBV6-1 and TRBJ2-2; the match to TRBD2 covers 8 bases. In germline, CDR1 is MNHNS, CDR2 SASEGT. The CDR3 is 15 amino acids. Trimming cost V 6 bases and J 6 bases; bases outside gene matches: 9.

This rearrangement joins TRBV27 to TRBJ1-2; 10 bases are a match to TRBD1. The trim removed 6 bases at V and 7 bases at J, leaving 8 bases unmatched. The CDR3 is made up of 14 amino acids. CDR1 and CDR2 from the germline V gene are MNHEY and SMNVEV (reference sequence). The DNA of the CDR3 is TGTGCCAGCAGGACGGACAGGGGGTTCGGTGGCTACACCTTC. The encoded protein is CASRTDRGFGGYTF.